The present T cell receptor beta chain was sequenced within a study of T cell repertoires in cytomegalovirus infection. About the research overall: HLA-B-restricted CMV epitopes that are well studied, plus recently identified HLA-C-restricted ones, were used by the study. Public TCR beta signature analysis indicated the presence of both CMV infection and matching HLA type. General study results and limits: What dominated the ex vivo response were HLA-C-restricted CMV-specific TCR beta clonotypes. Cumulated frequencies of public TCR beta families served to identify carriers of CMV plus the relevant HLA.

TCRdb analysed the reads with MiXCR anew, one entry per CDR3 protein. The sample records hundreds of thousands of distinct CDR3 sequences, about a third being singletons. V lost 1 base, J lost 0 bases, and 13 bases lay in between. This CDR3 region has 17 residues. Looked up from germline, CDR1 is LGHNA and CDR2 is YSLEER. As to this clonotype: Its antigen is as yet unknown.

The TCR was taken from a human donor in good health (CMV status not recorded). Some clones in this sample may be carry-over from other donors' samples. The V call is TRBV4-3, the J call TRBJ1-3, with D uncertain. The sequencing used cultured CD8+ T cells from PBMCs, collected from culture after CMV antigen stimulation. The chain's CDR3 is CASSQGTQRPSGNTIYF. CDR3 nucleotides: TGCGCCAGCAGCCAAGGCACACAGAGACCCTCTGGAAACACCATATATTTT.